The clone carrying this TCR beta chain was counted once. The entry originates in a study of blood T cell repertoires in COVID-19. At the level of the study: From the United States, Italy and Spain came samples of acute and convalescent COVID-19. Sample material is recorded as cDNA or gDNA derived from T cells, B-cell-depleted T cells, or PBMCs.

In the authors' workflow: How many nucleated cells were present was estimated from reference gene primer amplification. Measured with immunoSEQ multiplex PCR; TCRdb has only the in-frame clones, and not every one. That table furnishes V, J and clone size, whereas the DNA furnished D and trimming. The top ten hold approximately 23% of the sample, which has 75,000 to 95,000 clones, around 72% seen once. Per the germline V gene, CDR1 is SGDLS and CDR2 is YYNGEE. V was pared by 0 bases and J by 0 bases, with 6 bases between. The length of the CDR3 is 15 residues. J is TRBJ2-2 and V is TRBV9; D is undetermined. Material: peripheral blood. The receptor was isolated from a woman aged 55 to 70 in a cohort sampled during active or convalescent COVID-19. The CDR3 loop is CASSVELANTGELFF. The CDR3 DNA is TGTGCCAGCAGCGTAGAACTGGCGAACACCGGGGAGCTGTTTTTT.